This T cell receptor (beta chain) was obtained from a study of OX40 agonist ivuxolimab in advanced cancers. CDR3 length: 16 amino acids. V was cut by 3 bases and J by 0 bases, with 9 bases left in between. Germline loops: CDR1 LNHDA, CDR2 SQIVND (reference sequence). On this clone itself: Antigen unknown.

Assay used: immunoSEQ multiplex PCR; TCRdb lists only in-frame clones, some missing. This table has 70,000 to 80,000 clones, about 85% appearing once. Study-wide findings and caveats: Among the lowest peripheral clonal expansion occurred in 0.1-3.0 mg/kg partial responders. The study observed clonal expansion of CD4+ and CD8+ blood T cells by week 6 at 0.1 to 3.0 mg/kg.

The rearrangement joins TRBV19 to TRBJ2-6; tentative D call: TRBD2 (5 bases). The TCR originated in an adult with an advanced solid tumor such as melanoma, head and neck, liver or kidney cancer. The specimen was CD4+ or CD8+ T cells sorted from blood, collected in a trial of the OX40 agonist ivuxolimab. The CDR3 loop reads CASSIEGSSGANVLTF. The CDR3 nucleotides are TGTGCCAGTAGTATCGAGGGAAGCTCTGGGGCCAACGTCCTGACTTTC.